Below, 4 T cell receptor beta chains from the same sample are listed, as sequenced in a study of blood T cell repertoires in COVID-19. Assay used: immunoSEQ multiplex PCR; TCRdb lists only in-frame clones, some missing. The sample holds roughly 80,000 clones, approximately 86% seen once. Sequencing used peripheral blood. Source of these receptors: an elderly woman with acute or convalescent COVID-19.

The chain couples TRBV29-1 to TRBJ2-1; a weak D match, TRBD2 (6 bases). This CDR3 is built from 14 residues. Germline CDR1 reads SQVTM; CDR2 reads ANQGSEA. V shed 6 bases and J shed 9 bases, with 21 bases lying between them. The CDR3 loop reads CSVLNLLAAGEQFF. CDR3 nucleotides: TGCAGCGTCCTTAACTTACTAGCTGCGGGTGAGCAGTTCTTC.

This clone was observed once. The chain has TRBV28 and TRBJ2-7; TRBD2 is a possible D gene (6 bases). CDR3 length: 13 residues. Trimming shortened V by 10 bases and J by 7 bases, and 20 bases separated the two germline ends. CDR1 and CDR2 (germline): MDHEN, SYDVKM. CDR3 nucleotide sequence: TGTGCCACCTCCTCGGGGCCCGCGGGGGAGCAGTACTTC. Amino acids: CATSSGPAGEQYF.

This clone has more than one count but fewer than ten. The chain employs TRBV7-2 and TRBJ1-5, with D possibly matching TRBD1 (5 bases). CDR1 is SGHTA, CDR2 FQGNSA, per germline. The CDR3 has 14 residues. V lost 0 bases, J lost 2 bases, and 5 bases lay in between. CDR3 nucleotide sequence: TGTGCCAGCAGCTTAGCCAGGGGCAATCAGCCCCAGCATTTT. Protein product: CASSLARGNQPQHF.

The chain joins TRBV29-1 to TRBJ2-5, with D possibly matching TRBD1 (5 bases). The germline CDR1 and CDR2 sequences are SQVTM and ANQGSEA. Trimming cost V 6 bases and J 5 bases, with 13 bases left between them. The CDR3 consists of 12 residues. The CDR3 loop is CSVAQVGETQYF. The DNA of the CDR3 is TGCAGCGTGGCACAGGTCGGGGAGACCCAGTACTTC.